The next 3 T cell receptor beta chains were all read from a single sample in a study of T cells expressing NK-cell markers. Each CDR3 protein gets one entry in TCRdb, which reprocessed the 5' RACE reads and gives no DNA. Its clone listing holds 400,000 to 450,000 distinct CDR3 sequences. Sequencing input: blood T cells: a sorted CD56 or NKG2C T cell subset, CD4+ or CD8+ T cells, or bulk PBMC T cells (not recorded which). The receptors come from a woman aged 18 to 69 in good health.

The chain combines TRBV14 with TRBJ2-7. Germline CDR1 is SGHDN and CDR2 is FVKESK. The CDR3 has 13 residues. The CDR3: CASSQDSLGEQYF.

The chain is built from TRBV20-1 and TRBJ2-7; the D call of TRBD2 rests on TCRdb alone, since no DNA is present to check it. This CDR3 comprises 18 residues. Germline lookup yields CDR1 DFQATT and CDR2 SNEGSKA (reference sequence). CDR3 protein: CSARGGPGTSGSSYEQYF.

This CDR3 is CSAREASGRGEQFF. This chain connects TRBV20-1 to TRBJ2-1; TCRdb lists TRBD2, though no DNA is available to test this call. The V gene's germline CDR1 is DFQATT and CDR2 SNEGSKA (reference sequence). The CDR3 has 14 amino acids.